Sequencing of this T cell receptor beta chain was carried out in a study of blood T cells in healthy people across ages. This clonotype has a count of ten or more. Its matching antigen is unknown. Study-wide results and limits: More naive CD4+ cells and higher diversity were found in long-lived than in aged donors.

This CDR3 comprises 15 residues. The V gene's germline CDR1 is SGHRS and CDR2 YFSETQ. V was pared by 2 bases and J by 3 bases, with 4 bases of the junction left unmatched. Primed by a sample-barcoded 5' primer and a J-beta primer mix, a second PCR proceeded for 7 to 11 cycles. TCRdb ran MiXCR on the 5' RACE reads and lists one entry per CDR3 protein. Here the sample spans some 370,000 distinct CDR3 sequences, over 45% being singletons. This chain joins TRBV5-1 and TRBJ2-1; 8 bases are a match to TRBD2. This sequence originates from a man in his fifties or sixties in good health. Sequencing was done on a sample of blood. CDR3 bases: TGCGCCAGCAGCTTCACGGGGGGGAACTACAATGAGCAGTTCTTC. It is translated as CASSFTGGNYNEQFF.